The clone carrying this T cell receptor beta chain was detected ten times or more. The entry originates in a study of CD8 T cells in ankylosing spondylitis. V shed 6 bases and J 9 bases; nucleotides not matched to a gene: 8. Germline CDR1 MNHNS, CDR2 SASEGT. The CDR3 is 13 residues long. TCRdb ran MiXCR on the 5' RACE reads and lists one entry per CDR3 protein. The table records just under 95,000 distinct CDR3 sequences, roughly 9.6% of them present only once. Material for sequencing was blood, either unsorted or a sorted T cell fraction (not recorded which). The source of this sequence is a male donor with ankylosing spondylitis or in good health (not recorded which). The chain joins TRBV6-1 to TRBJ2-1; 7 bases match TRBD1. DNA for the CDR3: TGTGCCAGCAGCAACCAACAGGGGTCTGAGCAGTTCTTC. Its translation: CASSNQQGSEQFF.